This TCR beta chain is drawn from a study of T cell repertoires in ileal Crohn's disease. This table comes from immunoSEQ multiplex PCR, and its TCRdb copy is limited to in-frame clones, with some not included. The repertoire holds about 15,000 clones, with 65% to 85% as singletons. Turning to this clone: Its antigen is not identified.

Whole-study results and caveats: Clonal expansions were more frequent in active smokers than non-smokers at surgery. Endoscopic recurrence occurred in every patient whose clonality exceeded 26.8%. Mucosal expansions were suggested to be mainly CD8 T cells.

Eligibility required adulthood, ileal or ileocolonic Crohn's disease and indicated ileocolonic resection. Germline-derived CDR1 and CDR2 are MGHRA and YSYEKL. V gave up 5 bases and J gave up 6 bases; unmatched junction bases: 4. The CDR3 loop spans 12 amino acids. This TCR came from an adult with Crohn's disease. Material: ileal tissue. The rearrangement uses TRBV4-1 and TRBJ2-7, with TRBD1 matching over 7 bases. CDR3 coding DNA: TGCGCCAGCAGCTTAACAGGGGCCGAGCAGTACTTC. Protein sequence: CASSLTGAEQYF.